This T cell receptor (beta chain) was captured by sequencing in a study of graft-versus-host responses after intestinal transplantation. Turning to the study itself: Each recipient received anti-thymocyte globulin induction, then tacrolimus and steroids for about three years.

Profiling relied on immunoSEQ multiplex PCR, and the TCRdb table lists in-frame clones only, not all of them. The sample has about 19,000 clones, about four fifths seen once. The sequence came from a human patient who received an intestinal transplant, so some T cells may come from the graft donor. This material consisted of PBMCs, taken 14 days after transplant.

The CDR3 DNA reads TGCGCCAGCAGCCCGAACTTAGGTAATTCACCCCTCCACTTT. Its protein is CASSPNLGNSPLHF. This chain uses TRBV5-1 with TRBJ1-6; the D is unclear. Germline CDR1 reads SGHRS; CDR2 reads YFSETQ. The length of the CDR3 is 14 residues. The V end was cut by 4 bases, the J end by 6 bases, with 11 bases between.